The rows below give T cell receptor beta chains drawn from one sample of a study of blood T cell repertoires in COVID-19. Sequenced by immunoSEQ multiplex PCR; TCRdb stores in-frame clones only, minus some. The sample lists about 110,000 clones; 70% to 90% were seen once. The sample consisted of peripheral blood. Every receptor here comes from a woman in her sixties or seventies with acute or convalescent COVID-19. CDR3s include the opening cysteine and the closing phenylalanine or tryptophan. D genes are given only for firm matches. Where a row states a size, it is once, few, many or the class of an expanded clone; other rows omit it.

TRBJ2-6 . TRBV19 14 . CASSSRSGANVLTF TGTGCCAGTAGTAGTCGCTCTGGGGCCAACGTCCTGACTTTC
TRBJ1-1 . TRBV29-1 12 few CSVESSDIGTFF TGCAGCGTTGAATCCTCGGACATAGGAACTTTCTTT
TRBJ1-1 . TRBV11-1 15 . CASSLGVGDGTEAFF TGTGCCAGCAGCCTCGGTGTTGGAGATGGCACTGAAGCTTTCTTT
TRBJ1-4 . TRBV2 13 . CAGSQGLGEKLFF TGTGCCGGTTCACAGGGTCTTGGGGAAAAACTGTTTTTT
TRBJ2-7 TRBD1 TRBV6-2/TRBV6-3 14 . CASSRRGLSYEQYF TGTGCCAGCAGCCGAAGGGGGCTCTCCTACGAGCAGTACTTC
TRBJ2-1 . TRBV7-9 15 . CASSSRDKPYNEQFF TGTGCCAGCAGCTCACGGGACAAACCCTACAATGAGCAGTTCTTC
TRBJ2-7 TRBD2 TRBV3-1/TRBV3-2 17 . CASSQGALGGQSYEQYF TGTGCCAGCAGCCAAGGTGCCCTGGGAGGGCAATCCTACGAGCAGTACTTC
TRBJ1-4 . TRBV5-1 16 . CASSPGTGVKGEKLFF TGCGCCAGCAGTCCCGGGACTGGGGTTAAAGGGGAAAAACTGTTTTTT
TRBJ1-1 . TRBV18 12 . CASSMGGGQAFF TGTGCCAGCTCGATGGGGGGAGGTCAAGCTTTCTTT
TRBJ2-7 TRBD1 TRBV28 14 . CASTYGTGIYEQYF TGTGCCAGCACTTACGGGACAGGTATTTACGAGCAGTACTTC
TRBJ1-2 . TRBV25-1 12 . CASSGRRGSLTF TGTGCCAGCAGTGGCCGCCGGGGGTCATTAACCTTC
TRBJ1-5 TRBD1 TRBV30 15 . CAWTRTGGPNQPQHF TGTGCCTGGACCAGGACAGGGGGACCCAATCAGCCCCAGCATTTT
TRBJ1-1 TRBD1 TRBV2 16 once CATRGNTGTVNTEAFF TGTGCCACAAGAGGAAATACCGGGACAGTTAACACTGAAGCTTTCTTT
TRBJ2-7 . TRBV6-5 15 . CASSRGHRSIYEQYF TGTGCCAGCAGTCGGGGACATCGGTCGATATACGAGCAGTACTTC
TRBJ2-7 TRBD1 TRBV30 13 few CAWMLDRGVEQYF TGTGCCTGGATGTTGGACAGGGGTGTCGAGCAGTACTTC
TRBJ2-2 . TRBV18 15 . CASSLQGARTGELFF TGTGCCAGCTCACTACAAGGGGCGCGGACCGGGGAGCTGTTTTTT
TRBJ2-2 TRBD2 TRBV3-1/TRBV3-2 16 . CASSHASGRWGGELFF TGTGCCAGCAGCCATGCTAGCGGGAGATGGGGCGGGGAGCTGTTTTTT
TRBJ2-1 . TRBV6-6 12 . CASRSYVNEQFF TGTGCCAGCAGGTCCTATGTCAATGAGCAGTTCTTC
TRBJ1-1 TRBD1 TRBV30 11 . CAWSGHRGAFF TGTGCCTGGAGCGGCCACAGGGGAGCTTTCTTT
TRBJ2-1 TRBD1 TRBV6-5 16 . CASSYTGTGRGNEQFF TGTGCCAGCAGTTACACCGGGACAGGGCGAGGCAATGAGCAGTTCTTC
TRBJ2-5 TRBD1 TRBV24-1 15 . CATSDPDRAQETQYF TGTGCCACCAGTGACCCAGACAGGGCACAAGAGACCCAGTACTTC
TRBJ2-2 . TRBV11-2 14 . CASNQGGPGGELFF TGTGCCAGCAACCAAGGAGGGCCGGGCGGGGAGCTGTTTTTT
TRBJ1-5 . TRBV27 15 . CASSPHRDSNQPQHF TGTGCCAGCAGTCCCCACAGAGATAGCAATCAGCCCCAGCATTTT
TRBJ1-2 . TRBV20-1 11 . CSAIDSYGYTF TGCAGTGCAATTGACAGCTATGGCTACACCTTC
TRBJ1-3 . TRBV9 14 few CASAVTLGANTIYF TGTGCCAGCGCCGTCACGTTAGGGGCAAACACCATATATTTT